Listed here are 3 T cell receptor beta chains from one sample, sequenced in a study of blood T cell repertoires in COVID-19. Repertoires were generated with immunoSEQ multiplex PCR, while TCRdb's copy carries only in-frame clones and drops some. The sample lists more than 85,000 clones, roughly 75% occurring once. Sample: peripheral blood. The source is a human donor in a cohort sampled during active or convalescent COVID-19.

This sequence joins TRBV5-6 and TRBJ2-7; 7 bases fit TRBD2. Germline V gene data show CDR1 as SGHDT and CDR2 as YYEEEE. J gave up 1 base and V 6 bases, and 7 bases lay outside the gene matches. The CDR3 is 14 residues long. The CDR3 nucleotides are TGTGCCAGCACCACAGCGGGGCTATCCTACGAGCAGTACTTC. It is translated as CASTTAGLSYEQYF.

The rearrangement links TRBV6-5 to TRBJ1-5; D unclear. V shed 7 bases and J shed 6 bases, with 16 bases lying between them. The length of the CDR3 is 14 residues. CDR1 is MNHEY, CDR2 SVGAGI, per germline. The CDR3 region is CASIETLISQPQHF. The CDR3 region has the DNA TGTGCCAGCATCGAGACACTCATAAGTCAGCCCCAGCATTTT.

The CDR3 sequence: CASSSTHRGRRGYTF. The DNA for the CDR3 is TGTGCCAGCAGTTCAACCCACAGGGGGCGGCGCGGCTACACCTTC. The chain combines TRBV28 with TRBJ1-2, with 9 bases identical to TRBD1. There are 15 residues in the CDR3. Germline loops: CDR1 MDHEN, CDR2 SYDVKM. V lost 4 bases to trimming and J lost 8 bases; unmatched junction nucleotides: 11.